The sequence of this TCR beta chain was determined in a study of shared clonotypes between healthy human individuals. General study results and limits: Naive subsets, compared against memory subsets, generally had larger estimated richness values.

There are 15 residues in the CDR3. Between the trimmed V and J ends, which lost 5 bases and 0 bases, there was a span of 11 bases. Per the germline V gene, CDR1 is MDHEN and CDR2 is SYDVKM. Produced via immunoSEQ multiplex PCR; TCRdb's table is partial and in-frame only. The table shows about 2 million clones, with approximately 94% occurring only once. Naivety among CD8 cells was defined by CD45RO negativity and positive CCR7 selection, thereby excluding terminally differentiated effector memory CD45RA+ cells. Remarks on this clone: Its antigen is still unknown.

This chain links TRBV28 with TRBJ1-3; D possibly corresponds to TRBD1 (5 bases). The sequence came from a man aged 18 to 29 in good health. Sequenced: naive CD8+ T cells sorted from blood. The CDR3 loop reads CASSIDSSSGNTIYF. The CDR3, as DNA: TGTGCCAGCAGTATTGACAGTAGCTCTGGAAACACCATATATTTT.